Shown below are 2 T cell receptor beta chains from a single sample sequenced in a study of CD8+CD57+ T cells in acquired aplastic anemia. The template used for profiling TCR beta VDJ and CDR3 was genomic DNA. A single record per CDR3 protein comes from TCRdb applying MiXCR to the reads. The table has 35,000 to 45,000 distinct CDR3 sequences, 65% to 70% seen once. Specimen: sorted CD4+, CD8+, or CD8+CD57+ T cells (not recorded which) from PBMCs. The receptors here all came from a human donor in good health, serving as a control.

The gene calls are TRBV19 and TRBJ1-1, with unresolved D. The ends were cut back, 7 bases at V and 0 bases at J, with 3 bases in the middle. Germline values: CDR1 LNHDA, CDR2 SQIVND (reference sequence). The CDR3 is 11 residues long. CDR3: CASNMNTEAFF. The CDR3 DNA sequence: TGTGCCAGTAATATGAACACTGAAGCTTTCTTT.

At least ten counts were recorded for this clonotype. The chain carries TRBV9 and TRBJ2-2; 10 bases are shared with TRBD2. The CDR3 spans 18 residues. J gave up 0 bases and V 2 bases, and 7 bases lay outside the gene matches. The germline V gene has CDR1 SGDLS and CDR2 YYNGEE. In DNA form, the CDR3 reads TGTGCCAGCAGCGTCCGCCCGAGCGGGGGGGCGAACACCGGGGAGCTGTTTTTT. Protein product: CASSVRPSGGANTGELFF.